A single sample gave rise to the 31 T cell receptor beta chains below, sequenced in a study of blood T cell repertoires in COVID-19. The method was immunoSEQ multiplex PCR; TCRdb's version includes in-frame clones alone and lacks a portion of them. The data contain 300,000 or so clones, 70% to 90% of them singletons. Sample: PBMCs or T cells enriched from blood (not recorded which). The receptor set was obtained from a young woman who had recovered from COVID-19.

The V and J genes are TRBV6-5 and TRBJ1-6, with 8 positions matching TRBD1. J was trimmed by 11 bases and V by 4 bases; bases with no gene match: 10. Germline assignment: CDR1 MNHEY and CDR2 SVGAGI. CDR3 length: 15 residues. The CDR3: CASSSPGGESPPLHF. The DNA for the CDR3 is TGTGCCAGCAGTTCTCCAGGGGGCGAGAGTCCACCCCTCCACTTT.

The chain links TRBV27 to TRBJ1-1; possibly TRBD1 for D (5 bases). CDR3 length: 16 residues. V was pared by 5 bases and J by 3 bases, with 19 bases between. Germline V gene data show CDR1 as MNHEY and CDR2 as SMNVEV (reference sequence). CDR3 bases: TGTGCCAGCAGTCTCGCGGGGGTTCTTCGACACACTGAAGCTTTCTTT. The encoded protein is CASSLAGVLRHTEAFF.

The chain combines TRBV2 with TRBJ2-2; 7 positions match TRBD1. Germline CDR1 is SNHLY and CDR2 is FYNNEI. CDR3 size: 15 residues. The junction had 1 base not matched to a gene; V was cut back by 2 bases and J by 1 base. The CDR3 bases are TGTGCCAGCAGTGAACGGGACAGGAACACCGGGGAGCTGTTTTTT. As protein: CASSERDRNTGELFF.

V gene TRBV12-3 or TRBV12-4 combines with J gene TRBJ1-2; D uncertain. This CDR3 is built from 13 residues. With 3 bases removed from V and 3 bases from J, the gap between germline ends came to 8 bases. The DNA of the CDR3 is TGTGCCAGCAGTTTTCAGGAACACTATGGCTACACCTTC. This codes for CASSFQEHYGYTF.

The gene calls are TRBV2 and TRBJ1-1; D remains unclear. Germline V CDR1 and CDR2: SNHLY, FYNNEI. With 6 bases removed from V and 0 bases from J, the gap between germline ends came to 14 bases. CDR3 size: 15 residues. The CDR3 region is CASRAGALVNTEAFF. The CDR3 DNA reads as TGTGCCAGCAGGGCGGGTGCGCTTGTGAACACTGAAGCTTTCTTT.

The genes are TRBV4-1 and TRBJ2-2; 9 nucleotides line up with TRBD1. Trimming at V came to 0 bases and at J to 7 bases, leaving 3 bases not matched to a gene. The CDR3 covers 15 residues. The germline V gene encodes CDR1 MGHRA and CDR2 YSYEKL. The CDR3 coding sequence is TGCGCCAGCAGCCAAGAGGGACAGGGCTACGGGGAGCTGTTTTTT. This translates into CASSQEGQGYGELFF.

V gene TRBV5-1 combines with J gene TRBJ1-2; 7 bases map to TRBD1. J was trimmed by 4 bases and V by 8 bases; bases with no gene match: 17. The germline V gene encodes CDR1 SGHRS and CDR2 YFSETQ. CDR3 length: 16 amino acids. CDR3 DNA sequence: TGCGCCAGTCCCGGGACAGCAACCAGCCTTATCTATGGCTACACCTTC. Translating gives CASPGTATSLIYGYTF.

The chain links TRBV4-1 to TRBJ1-2; no definite D call. The CDR3 is 16 amino acids. Germline V gene lookup returns CDR1 MGHRA and CDR2 YSYEKL. V was clipped by 1 base and J by 2 bases, with 14 bases between them. CDR3 protein: CASSQGGEGRNYGYTF. The CDR3 DNA reads as TGCGCCAGCAGCCAAGGGGGAGAAGGGCGGAACTATGGCTACACCTTC.

The CDR3 protein is CASSDGVKELFF. The CDR3 DNA reads TGCGCCAGCAGCGACGGGGTAAAGGAGCTGTTTTTT. The rearrangement joins TRBV5-1 to TRBJ2-2; a possible D gene is TRBD2 (5 bases). The V gene lost 4 bases and the J gene lost 10 bases, with 11 bases spanning the gap. Germline V CDR1 and CDR2: SGHRS, YFSETQ. The length of the CDR3 is 12 residues.

The V gene is TRBV5-1, the J gene TRBJ1-1; D perhaps matches TRBD1 (5 bases). CDR1 is SGHRS and CDR2 is YFSETQ in the germline V gene. V gave up 6 bases and J gave up 0 bases, with 12 bases separating them. CDR3 length: 14 residues. The CDR3 here is CASTDISMNTEAFF. In DNA form, the CDR3 reads TGCGCCAGCACGGACATCAGCATGAACACTGAAGCTTTCTTT.

V gene TRBV19 combines with J gene TRBJ2-1; 11 bases fit TRBD2. The germline V gene has CDR1 LNHDA and CDR2 SQIVND (reference sequence). The V and J ends lost 3 bases and 9 bases, in that order; junction bases with no gene match: 1. CDR3 size: 13 residues. The CDR3 loop is CASSIGLAGEQFF. The CDR3 nucleotides read TGTGCCAGTAGTATTGGACTAGCGGGTGAGCAGTTCTTC.

The genes are TRBV6-5 and TRBJ2-5, with D perhaps TRBD2 (5 bases). Trimming stripped 6 bases from V and 7 bases from J, with 15 bases between. The CDR3 loop spans 13 amino acids. Germline assignment: CDR1 MNHEY and CDR2 SVGAGI. CDR3 protein: CASSSNGGGTQYF. The CDR3 bases are TGTGCCAGCAGCTCGAACGGCGGAGGGACCCAGTACTTC.

The rearrangement joins TRBV4-2 to TRBJ1-1; tentative D call: TRBD1 (5 bases). The CDR3 loop spans 14 amino acids. Trimming left V 0 bases short and J 4 bases short, with 9 bases between. Germline V gene lookup returns CDR1 LGHNA and CDR2 YNFKEQ. The CDR3 sequence is CASSQDWRGTEAFF. The CDR3 DNA sequence: TGTGCCAGCAGCCAAGATTGGAGGGGCACTGAAGCTTTCTTT.

This chain joins TRBV5-1 and TRBJ2-7, with D perhaps matching TRBD1 (6 bases). CDR3 size: 12 residues. Between the trimmed V and J ends, which lost 4 bases and 5 bases, there was a span of 10 bases. Germline V CDR1 and CDR2: SGHRS, YFSETQ. Here the CDR3 reads CASSPTGHEQYF. CDR3 in DNA: TGCGCCAGCAGCCCTACAGGGCACGAGCAGTACTTC. The full variable domain, in which reference TRBV5-1 and TRBJ2-7 provide the parts outside the CDR3, is KAGVTQTPRYLIKTRGQQVTLSCSPISGHRSVSWYQQTPGQGLQFLFEYFSETQRNKGNFPGRFSGRQFSNSRSEMNVSTLELGDSALYLCASSPTGHEQYFGPGTRLTVT.

The chain couples TRBV5-1 to TRBJ2-1; 9 nucleotides match TRBD2. The CDR3 consists of 17 residues. J was trimmed by 8 bases and V by 0 bases; bases with no gene match: 12. Looked up from germline, CDR1 is SGHRS and CDR2 is YFSETQ. The CDR3 is CASSLEHSGGVTDEQFF. The DNA of the CDR3 is TGCGCCAGCAGCTTGGAGCATAGCGGGGGCGTTACGGATGAGCAGTTCTTC.

The V and J genes are TRBV7-2 and TRBJ2-3; possibly TRBD1 for D (5 bases). Trimming shortened V by 4 bases and J by 11 bases, and 13 bases separated the two germline ends. The CDR3 is 12 amino acids. Germline V gene sequence: CDR1 SGHTA, CDR2 FQGNSA. CDR3 DNA sequence: TGTGCCAGCAGCTCCAACAGGAGAGAGCAGTATTTT. This translates into CASSSNRREQYF.

The chain links TRBV7-2 to TRBJ2-6; 9 bases are shared with TRBD1. This CDR3 spans 18 amino acids. Germline CDR1 and CDR2: SGHTA and FQGNSA. Unmatched junction bases numbered 8, after V lost 5 bases and J lost 0 bases. CDR3 sequence reads: CASSPGTGLTSGANVLTF. The CDR3 coding sequence is TGTGCCAGCAGCCCCGGGACAGGGCTCACCTCTGGGGCCAACGTCCTGACTTTC.

The chain joins TRBV9 to TRBJ2-2; D is unresolved. Trimming removed 0 bases at V and 6 bases at J, with 18 bases between. Germline CDR1 reads SGDLS; CDR2 reads YYNGEE. The CDR3 is 17 amino acids. The CDR3 here is CASSVGFSRSSPGELFF. The CDR3 region has the DNA TGTGCCAGCAGCGTAGGCTTCTCGAGGAGCTCCCCCGGGGAGCTGTTTTTT.

The chain has TRBV6-1 and TRBJ1-1, with 7 positions matching TRBD1. From germline, CDR1 is MNHNS and CDR2 SASEGT. The CDR3 is 17 residues long. The ends lost 2 bases at V and 0 bases at J; junction bases unmatched: 9. The CDR3 DNA sequence: TGTGCCAGCAGTGAAAGGGGCCCCGGGACAGTGAACACTGAAGCTTTCTTT. Residues: CASSERGPGTVNTEAFF.

The table lists this clone with a count of one. The V call is TRBV20-1, the J call TRBJ2-5, with TRBD2 matching over 7 bases. Germline CDR1 is DFQATT and CDR2 is SNEGSKA (reference sequence). The trim removed 1 base at V and 7 bases at J, leaving 0 bases unmatched. The CDR3 loop spans 11 amino acids. CDR3 in DNA: TGCAGTGCTAGAGGGGAGGGGACCCAGTACTTC. It translates to CSARGEGTQYF.

The chain uses TRBV18 and TRBJ1-1; 8 nucleotides line up with TRBD1. Germline V gives CDR1 KGHSH, CDR2 LQKENI. CDR3 length: 16 amino acids. Losses at the gene ends were 3 bases for V and 1 base for J; bases not matched to a gene: 7. CDR3 DNA sequence: TGTGCCAGCTCACCCCAAGGGCAGGGGGCGAACACTGAAGCTTTCTTT. It codes for CASSPQGQGANTEAFF.

The rearrangement links TRBV18 to TRBJ1-1; a possible D gene is TRBD1 (5 bases). The CDR3 consists of 14 residues. Germline CDR1 KGHSH, CDR2 LQKENI. V lost 3 bases and J lost 1, with 9 bases in between. The CDR3: CASSPQGRNTEAFF. The CDR3 region has the DNA TGTGCCAGCTCACCGCAGGGAAGGAACACTGAAGCTTTCTTT. The full variable domain, in which reference TRBV18 and TRBJ1-1 provide the parts outside the CDR3, is NAGVMQNPRHLVRRRGQEARLRCSPMKGHSHVYWYRQLPEEGLKFMVYLQKENIIDESGMPKERFSAEFPKEGPSILRIQQVVRGDSAAYFCASSPQGRNTEAFFGQGTRLTVV.

The chain has TRBV28 and TRBJ1-6, with 7 bases aligning to TRBD1. This CDR3 has 15 amino acids. V lost 3 bases to trimming and J lost 7 bases; unmatched junction nucleotides: 6. Germline lookup yields CDR1 MDHEN and CDR2 SYDVKM. The CDR3 region has the DNA TGTGCCAGCAGTTTGGCCGGGACAGAAAATTCACCCCTCCACTTT. It encodes CASSLAGTENSPLHF.

The chain combines TRBV7-9 with TRBJ2-7, with 7 nucleotides matching TRBD1. V was pared by 2 bases and J by 1 base, with 11 bases of the junction left unmatched. Looked up from germline, CDR1 is SEHNR and CDR2 is FQNEAQ (reference sequence). The CDR3 is made up of 17 amino acids. CDR3 sequence reads: CASSLPQGGSGSYEQYF. As DNA, the CDR3 is TGTGCCAGCAGCTTACCCCAAGGGGGCTCGGGGTCCTACGAGCAGTACTTC.

The chain recombines TRBV27 with TRBJ2-1; 11 bases line up with TRBD2. Germline V gene sequence: CDR1 MNHEY, CDR2 SMNVEV (reference sequence). CDR3 length: 15 residues. V was clipped by 5 bases and J by 2 bases; unmatched bases: 2. The CDR3 protein is CASSLSGRAYNEQFF. The CDR3 nucleotides read TGTGCCAGCAGTCTTAGCGGGAGGGCCTACAATGAGCAGTTCTTC.

The genes are TRBV28 and TRBJ1-6; 10 bases match TRBD1. This CDR3 is built from 15 residues. The J segment lost 10 bases and the V segment lost 8 bases, leaving 11 bases of the junction unmatched. Germline-derived CDR1 and CDR2 are MDHEN and SYDVKM. For the CDR3, the DNA is TGTGCCAGCCACCTATCCGGGACAGGGGTGTCACCCCTCCACTTT. This gives the protein CASHLSGTGVSPLHF. Filled out from reference TRBV28 and TRBJ1-6, the complete variable domain reads DVKVTQSSRYLVKRTGEKVFLECVQDMDHENMFWYRQDPGLGLRLIYFSYDVKMKEKGDIPEGYSVSREKKERFSLILESASTNQTSMYLCASHLSGTGVSPLHFGNGTRLTVT.

This clone was picked up a small number of times. The chain carries TRBV25-1 and TRBJ2-1, with TRBD2 matching 10 bases. This CDR3 contains 17 residues. Germline lookup yields CDR1 MGHDK and CDR2 SYGVNS. Trimming at V came to 3 bases and at J to 8 bases, leaving 13 bases not matched to a gene. The DNA for the CDR3 is TGTGCCAGCAGTGACAGCCAGGCTAGCGGGAGTGCGTATGAGCAGTTCTTC. Translating gives CASSDSQASGSAYEQFF.

The chain links TRBV18 to TRBJ1-1, with D unclear. V lost 3 bases to trimming and J lost 5 bases, with 13 bases between them. Germline assignment: CDR1 KGHSH and CDR2 LQKENI. CDR3 length: 14 residues. CDR3 sequence: CASSPLLKPTEAFF. CDR3 bases: TGTGCCAGCTCACCCCTTTTGAAGCCGACTGAAGCTTTCTTT. The full variable domain, its missing parts supplied by reference TRBV18 and TRBJ1-1, is NAGVMQNPRHLVRRRGQEARLRCSPMKGHSHVYWYRQLPEEGLKFMVYLQKENIIDESGMPKERFSAEFPKEGPSILRIQQVVRGDSAAYFCASSPLLKPTEAFFGQGTRLTVV.

The J gene is TRBJ1-4, the V gene TRBV18, with 8 bases identical to TRBD1. The CDR3 runs to 16 residues. CDR1 KGHSH and CDR2 LQKENI come from the germline V gene. Trimming at V came to 3 bases and at J to 7 bases, leaving 10 bases not matched to a gene. The CDR3 DNA follows: TGTGCCAGCTCACCCTCCGCAGGGGGCGGGGGTGAAAAACTGTTTTTT. It yields the protein CASSPSAGGGGEKLFF.

The chain uses TRBV11-3 and TRBJ2-3, with 7 bases that match TRBD2. The V and J ends lost 2 bases and 2 bases, in that order; junction bases with no gene match: 7. Germline V gene sequence: CDR1 SGHNT, CDR2 YENEEA. This CDR3 is built from 16 residues. The CDR3 sequence is CASSLWGGGATDTQYF. The CDR3 DNA follows: TGTGCCAGCAGCTTATGGGGCGGGGGAGCCACAGATACGCAGTATTTT.

CDR3 amino acids: CASSRQGGETQYF. The CDR3 DNA reads as TGTGCCAGCAGTCGCCAGGGGGGAGAGACCCAGTACTTC. The gene calls are TRBV6-1 and TRBJ2-5; perhaps TRBD1 as D (7 bases). Germline lookup yields CDR1 MNHNS and CDR2 SASEGT. Trimming took off 5 bases at V and 4 bases at J, with 11 bases between the two ends. The CDR3 totals 13 residues.